Here is one T cell receptor (beta chain) with its context. Original methodology: Amplification from reference gene primers served as the basis for estimated nucleated cell counts. Sequencing was performed with immunoSEQ multiplex PCR; in TCRdb, only in-frame clones are kept and a portion is missing. V, J and clone size derive from that table, while D and trimming were established from the DNA sequence. The repertoire holds roughly 520,000 clones, with roughly 88% as singletons. This record comes from a study of blood T cell repertoires in COVID-19. Study at large: Sites across the United States, Italy and Spain contributed samples from acute and convalescent COVID-19.

Recruitment covered about 25 US areas and drew participants whose ages spanned about 18 to 95 years. Sequences were obtained from PBMCs or T cells enriched from blood (not recorded which). The sequence came from a woman between 35 and 50 years old who had recovered from COVID-19.

The DNA for the CDR3 is TGCGCCAGCAGCCCCCGGACTACTAACACCGGGGAGCTGTTTTTT. Its translation is CASSPRTTNTGELFF. V and J are TRBV5-1 and TRBJ2-2; D perhaps matches TRBD2 (6 bases). CDR3 length equals 15 residues. V lost 4 bases and J lost 2, with 12 bases in between. Germline V gene data show CDR1 as SGHRS and CDR2 as YFSETQ.